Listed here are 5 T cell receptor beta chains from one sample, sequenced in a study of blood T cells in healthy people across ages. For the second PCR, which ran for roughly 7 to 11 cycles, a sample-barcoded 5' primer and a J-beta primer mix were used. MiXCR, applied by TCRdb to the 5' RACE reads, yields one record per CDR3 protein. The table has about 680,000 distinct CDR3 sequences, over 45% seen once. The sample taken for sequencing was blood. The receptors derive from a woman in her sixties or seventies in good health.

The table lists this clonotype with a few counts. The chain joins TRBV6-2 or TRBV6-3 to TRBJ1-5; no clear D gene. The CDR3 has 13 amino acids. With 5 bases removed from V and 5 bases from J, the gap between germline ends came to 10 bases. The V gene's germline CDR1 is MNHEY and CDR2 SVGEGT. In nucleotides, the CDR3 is TGTGCCAGCAGTACCAGGTTTTATCAGCCCCAGCATTTT. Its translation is CASSTRFYQPQHF.

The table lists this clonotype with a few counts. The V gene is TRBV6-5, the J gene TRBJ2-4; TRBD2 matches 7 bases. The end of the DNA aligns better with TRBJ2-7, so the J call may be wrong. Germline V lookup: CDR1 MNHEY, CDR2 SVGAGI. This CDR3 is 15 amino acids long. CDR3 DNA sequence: TGTGCCAGCAGTTCCCTCACGGGAGGCTTCCACGAGCAGTACTTC. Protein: CASSSLTGGFHEQYF.

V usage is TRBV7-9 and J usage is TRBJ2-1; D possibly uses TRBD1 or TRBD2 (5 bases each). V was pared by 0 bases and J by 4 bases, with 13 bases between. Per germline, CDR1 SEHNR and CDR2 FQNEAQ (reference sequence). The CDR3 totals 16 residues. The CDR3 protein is CASSLAGPPAYNEQFF. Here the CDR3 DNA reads TGTGCCAGCAGCTTAGCGGGACCCCCGGCGTACAATGAGCAGTTCTTC.

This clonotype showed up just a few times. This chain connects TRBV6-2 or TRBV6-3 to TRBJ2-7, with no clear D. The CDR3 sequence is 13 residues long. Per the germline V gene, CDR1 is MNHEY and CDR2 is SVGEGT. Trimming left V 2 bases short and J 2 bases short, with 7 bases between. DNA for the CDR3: TGTGCCAGCAGTTACGAACAAGCCTACGAGCAGTACTTC. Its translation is CASSYEQAYEQYF.

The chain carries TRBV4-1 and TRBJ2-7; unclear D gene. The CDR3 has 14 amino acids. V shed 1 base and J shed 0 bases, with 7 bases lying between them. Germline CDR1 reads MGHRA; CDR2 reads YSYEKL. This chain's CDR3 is CASSQGRNSYEQYF. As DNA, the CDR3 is TGCGCCAGCAGCCAAGGACGCAACTCCTACGAGCAGTACTTC.